A single sample gave rise to the 18 T cell receptor beta chains below, sequenced in a study of blood T cells in healthy people across ages. It was with a sample-barcoded 5' primer and a J-beta primer mix that a second PCR of roughly 7 to 11 cycles was run. TCRdb ran MiXCR on the 5' RACE reads and lists one entry per CDR3 protein. The sample consists of roughly 1.5 million distinct CDR3 sequences, less than 45% of them appearing once. Input material: blood. The origin of the receptors is a woman aged 18-35 years in good health.

V and J are TRBV4-3 and TRBJ2-4; maybe TRBD2 (6 bases). This CDR3 contains 17 residues. CDR1 is LGHNA and CDR2 is YSLEER in the germline V gene. Trimming cost V 0 bases and J 0 bases, with 12 bases left between them. This CDR3 reads CASSQDRGLVAKNIQYF. CDR3 DNA: TGCGCCAGCAGCCAAGATCGGGGACTGGTAGCCAAAAACATTCAGTACTTC.

The sample holds a few counts of this clonotype. This chain joins TRBV20-1 and TRBJ2-1; the match to TRBD2 covers 10 bases. V lost 6 bases and J lost 0; bases outside the gene matches: 11. The CDR3 covers 17 residues. Germline CDR1 and CDR2: DFQATT and SNEGSKA (reference sequence). CDR3 nucleotide sequence: TGCAGTGCGGTGGGACTAGCGTTCCTTAGCTCCTACAATGAGCAGTTCTTC. Translation: CSAVGLAFLSSYNEQFF.

This clonotype was counted once. An end of the junction differs from the germline gene, which may be a read error. V gene TRBV5-1 combines with J gene TRBJ2-3; 8 bases fit TRBD1. CDR3 length: 16 amino acids. The germline V gene has CDR1 SGHRS and CDR2 YFSETQ. CDR3 region: CVSSPRTGGLTDTQYF. The CDR3 coding sequence is TGCGTCAGCAGCCCCAGAACAGGGGGTTTGACAGATACGCAGTATTTT. The whole variable domain, remainder taken from reference TRBV5-1 and TRBJ2-3, is KAGVTQTPRYLIKTRGQQVTLSCSPISGHRSVSWYQQTPGQGLQFLFEYFSETQRNKGNFPGRFSGRQFSNSRSEMNVSTLELGDSALYLCVSSPRTGGLTDTQYFGPGTRLTVL.

The chain couples TRBV28 to TRBJ2-1, with TRBD1 as a possible D gene (6 bases). The DNA end lines up better with TRBJ2-7; the J call may be wrong. This CDR3 comprises 16 residues. Germline V gene data show CDR1 as MDHEN and CDR2 as SYDVKM. The DNA of the CDR3 is TGTGCCAGCAGCAAGGGACAAGTAAGCTCCTACAATGAGCAGTACTTC. It translates to CASSKGQVSSYNEQYF.

The chain carries TRBV7-2 and TRBJ2-5; D not resolved. V gave up 4 bases and J gave up 0 bases, with 6 bases separating them. The CDR3 runs to 13 residues. The germline gives CDR1 SGHTA, CDR2 FQGNSA. The CDR3 is CASSWRNQETQYF. The CDR3 DNA is TGTGCCAGCAGCTGGAGAAACCAAGAGACCCAGTACTTC.

The J gene is TRBJ2-4, the V gene TRBV5-1; D possibly corresponds to TRBD1 (5 bases). The germline V and J ends were trimmed by 5 bases and 4 bases, with 13 bases remaining between them. The CDR3 spans 14 residues. The V gene's germline CDR1 is SGHRS and CDR2 YFSETQ. CDR3 in DNA: TGCGCCAGCAGGCGAGACAGCCCTAAAAACATTCAGTACTTC. It translates to CASRRDSPKNIQYF.

Turning to this clonotype: Its ends do not fully match the called genes, so a read error is possible. The J gene is TRBJ2-7, the V gene TRBV7-2; D is unclear. CDR3 length equals 14 residues. Germline CDR1 and CDR2: SGHTA and FQGNSA. CDR3 DNA sequence: TGTGCCAGCAGCTCCGAACCTCATTCCTCCGAGCAGTACTTC. Translated: CASSSEPHSSEQYF.

This clonotype came up a few times. The chain couples TRBV6-2 or TRBV6-3 to TRBJ2-3, with a weak D call TRBD2 (5 bases). V was cut by 6 bases and J by 2 bases, with 21 bases left in between. CDR1 MNHEY and CDR2 SVGEGT come from the germline V gene. The CDR3 covers 17 residues. This CDR3 reads CASSNVRAGWITDTQYF. The CDR3 DNA sequence: TGTGCCAGCAGCAACGTGCGGGCTGGATGGATCACAGATACGCAGTATTTT.

The V and J genes are TRBV10-3 and TRBJ2-3; possible D gene TRBD2, 5 bases. The CDR3 is 15 amino acids. Germline CDR1 and CDR2: ENHRY and SYGVKD. The V end lost 1 base, the J end lost 0 bases, and 8 bases lay between the germline ends. This CDR3 is CAISEFSGSTDTQYF. Written as DNA, the CDR3 is TGTGCCATCAGTGAGTTCAGCGGCAGCACAGATACGCAGTATTTT.

This clonotype was counted many times. This chain uses TRBV12-3 or TRBV12-4 with TRBJ2-3; D gene ambiguous. The CDR3 length is 14 residues. V was pared by 3 bases and J by 2 bases, with 9 bases between. As DNA, the CDR3 is TGTGCCAGCAGTTTTTCCCCTTCCACAGATACGCAGTATTTT. Translating it yields CASSFSPSTDTQYF.

This rearrangement joins TRBV10-3 to TRBJ1-4; D not certain. Germline CDR1 and CDR2: ENHRY and SYGVKD. The CDR3 is made up of 18 amino acids. V was cut by 2 bases and J by 0 bases, with 16 bases left in between. CDR3: CAISEGLSGGATNEKLFF. CDR3 sequence (DNA): TGTGCCATCAGTGAGGGGCTATCGGGAGGTGCAACTAATGAAAAACTGTTTTTT.

V and J are TRBV2 and TRBJ2-7; no clear D. The DNA matches TRBJ2-5 better at its end, which makes the J call doubtful. Germline loops: CDR1 SNHLY, CDR2 FYNNEI. The CDR3 contains 11 residues. The CDR3 is CASTVMETQYF. The CDR3 DNA sequence: TGTGCCAGCACAGTGATGGAGACCCAGTACTTC.

The DNA of the CDR3 is TGCAGTGCTCCGCTGCGGTTGAGCGGCGATGAGCAGTTCTTC. The encoded protein is CSAPLRLSGDEQFF. This chain uses TRBV20-1 with TRBJ2-1, with D possibly being TRBD2 (5 bases). With 5 bases removed from V and 8 bases from J, the gap between germline ends came to 19 bases. The CDR3 runs 14 residues. Germline CDR1 DFQATT, CDR2 SNEGSKA (reference sequence).

The chain carries TRBV9 and TRBJ1-2, with D hard to call. The CDR3 totals 14 residues. Trimming took 3 bases from V and 5 from J, leaving 14 bases between them. Germline CDR1 is SGDLS and CDR2 is YYNGEE. CDR3 sequence reads: CASSAYFDSYGYTF. DNA of the CDR3: TGTGCCAGCAGCGCTTATTTCGATTCGTATGGCTACACCTTC.

The chain has TRBV5-1 and TRBJ1-1; D gene unclear. The ends were cut back, 0 bases at V and 1 base at J, with 10 bases in the middle. CDR1 is SGHRS and CDR2 is YFSETQ in the germline V gene. CDR3 size: 15 residues. The CDR3 spells CASSLVVATNTEAFF. The CDR3 DNA follows: TGCGCCAGCAGCTTGGTGGTGGCGACGAACACTGAAGCTTTCTTT.

The J gene is TRBJ2-5, the V gene TRBV12-3 or TRBV12-4, with D perhaps TRBD1 (8 bases). The J call could be wrong; TRBJ2-7 is a better fit for the DNA end. The CDR3 runs to 16 residues. The CDR3 DNA is TGTGCCAGCAGTTCCCAGGGGAGGGACAGGCAATACGAGCAGTACTTC. This gives the protein CASSSQGRDRQYEQYF.

The chain couples TRBV2 to TRBJ2-4; D uncertain. TRBJ2-7 matches the DNA end more closely, so the J call is doubtful. The germline V gene encodes CDR1 SNHLY and CDR2 FYNNEI. This CDR3 has 12 amino acids. This CDR3 reads CASRENSYEQYF. Here the CDR3 DNA reads TGTGCCAGCAGGGAAAATTCCTACGAGCAGTACTTC.

The genes are TRBV20-1 and TRBJ1-1; possible D gene TRBD1, 6 bases. Germline CDR1 is DFQATT and CDR2 is SNEGSKA (reference sequence). V dropped 1 base and J dropped 4 bases, with 13 bases sitting between them. The CDR3 is made up of 14 amino acids. The chain's CDR3 is CSARAPGGGTEAFF. CDR3 in DNA: TGCAGTGCTAGAGCCCCGGGGGGCGGCACTGAAGCTTTCTTT.